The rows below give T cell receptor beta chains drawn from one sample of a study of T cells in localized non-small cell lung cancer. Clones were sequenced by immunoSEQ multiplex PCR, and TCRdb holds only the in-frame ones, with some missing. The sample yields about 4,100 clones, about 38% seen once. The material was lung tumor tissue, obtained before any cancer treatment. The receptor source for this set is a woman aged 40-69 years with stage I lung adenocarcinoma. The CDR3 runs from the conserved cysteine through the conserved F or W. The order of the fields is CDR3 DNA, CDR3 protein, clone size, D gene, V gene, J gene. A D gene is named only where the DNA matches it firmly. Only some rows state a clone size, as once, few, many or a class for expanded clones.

TGTGCCAGCAGCGTAGCCAGGGGGCTCAGGGGCTACACCTTC	CASSVARGLRGYTF	NA	TRBD1	TRBV9	TRBJ1-2
TGTGCCAGCGAGACAGACAGGGGTTCGGGTGGGACCCAGTACTTC	CASETDRGSGGTQYF	NA	TRBD1	TRBV9	TRBJ2-5
TGTGCCAGCAGTTCCCCTGGGGGACTAGCGGGAGCGGAGCAGTTCTTC	CASSSPGGLAGAEQFF	NA	TRBD2	TRBV28	TRBJ2-1
TGTGCCACCAGCAGAGAGCTTCAACAGGGGGAAGAGACCCAGTACTTC	CATSRELQQGEETQYF	NA	TRBD1	TRBV15	TRBJ2-5
TGCGCCAGCAGCCCAACTAAAGGGCGGGGTTGGACTGAAGCTTTCTTT	CASSPTKGRGWTEAFF	NA	NA	TRBV4-1	TRBJ1-1
TGTGCCAGCAGCGTGGGGGGAGGTCGCGGCTACACCTTC	CASSVGGGRGYTF	medium-sized	NA	TRBV9	TRBJ1-2
TGTGCTAGTGGTCCCGGACAGGGGGGAGATACGCAGTATTTT	CASGPGQGGDTQYF	NA	TRBD1	TRBV12-5	TRBJ2-3
TGTGCCAGTAGTGCGACGGGACAGGGGCTGGGTGGCTACACCTTC	CASSATGQGLGGYTF	large	TRBD1	TRBV19	TRBJ1-2
TGTGCCAGCAGCTTAGTAGAGTCCGGGTATGGCTACACCTTC	CASSLVESGYGYTF	few	NA	TRBV11-3	TRBJ1-2
TGTGCCAGCAGTTTAGCGGGAGGTTTCACCGGGGAGCTGTTTTTT	CASSLAGGFTGELFF	NA	TRBD2	TRBV28	TRBJ2-2
TGCAGCGTCGTGGGACAGCTGAACACCGGGGAGCTGTTTTTT	CSVVGQLNTGELFF	NA	TRBD1	TRBV29-1	TRBJ2-2